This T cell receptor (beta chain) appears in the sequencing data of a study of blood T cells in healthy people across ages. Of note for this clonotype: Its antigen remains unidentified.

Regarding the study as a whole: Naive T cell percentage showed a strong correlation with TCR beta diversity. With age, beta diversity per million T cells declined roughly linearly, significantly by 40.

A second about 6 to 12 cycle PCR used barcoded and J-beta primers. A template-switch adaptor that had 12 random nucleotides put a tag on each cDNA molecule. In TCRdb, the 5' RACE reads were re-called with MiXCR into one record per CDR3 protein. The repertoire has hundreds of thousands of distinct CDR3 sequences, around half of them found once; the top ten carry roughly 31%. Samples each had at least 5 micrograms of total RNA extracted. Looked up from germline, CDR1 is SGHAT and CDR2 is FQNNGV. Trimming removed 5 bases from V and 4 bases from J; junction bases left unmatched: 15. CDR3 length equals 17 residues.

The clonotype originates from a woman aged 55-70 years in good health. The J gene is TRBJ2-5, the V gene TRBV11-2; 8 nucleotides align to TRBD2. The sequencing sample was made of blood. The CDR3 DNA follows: TGTGCCAGCAGCCCTGTAGGGCGGGAGGCCCCCAGAGAGACCCAGTACTTC. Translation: CASSPVGREAPRETQYF.